One sample yielded the 25 T cell receptor beta chains listed below, sequenced in a study of T-cell reconstitution after alpha-beta-depleted transplantation in children. Unique molecular identifiers tagged the TCRbeta library. TCRdb called the PCR reads again in MiXCR, with one record for every CDR3 protein. In the table there are 780,000 or so distinct CDR3 sequences, about 16% of which are singletons. The sample here was PBMCs, mostly from graft donor cells, taken 360 days after TCRalphabeta/CD19-depleted stem cell transplant. The origin of the receptors is a male patient aged 10-17 years who had a stem cell transplant for acute lymphoblastic leukemia, so the T cells may come from the graft donor.

The V and J genes are TRBV12-3 or TRBV12-4 and TRBJ1-2, with D perhaps TRBD1 (5 bases). This CDR3 has 15 amino acids. Trimming took 3 bases from V and 7 from J, leaving 18 bases between them. The CDR3 DNA reads TGTGCCAGCAGTTTTCGCCGGGACCTGGCTTCTGGCTACACCTTC. Translation: CASSFRRDLASGYTF.

This clonotype has a handful of counts. The CDR3 spells CATSRGQGLAKNIQYF. The CDR3 region has the DNA TGTGCCACCAGCAGAGGACAGGGGTTAGCCAAAAACATTCAGTACTTC. V gene TRBV15 combines with J gene TRBJ2-4, with 8 bases aligning to TRBD1. The CDR3 runs to 16 residues. CDR1 and CDR2 from the germline V gene are LNHNV and YYDKDF (reference sequence). The junction had 2 bases not matched to a gene; V was cut back by 1 base and J by 0 bases.

This clonotype has only a few counts. This sequence joins TRBV27 and TRBJ2-1; no clear D gene. The CDR3 runs to 15 residues. CDR1 and CDR2 from the germline V gene are MNHEY and SMNVEV (reference sequence). Trimming removed 5 bases at V and 9 bases at J, with 20 bases between. The CDR3, as DNA: TGTGCCAGCAGTCCCGGCCCCCGTCCTACAAGTGAGCAGTTCTTC. As protein: CASSPGPRPTSEQFF.

This clonotype occurred a few times. This rearrangement joins TRBV4-2 to TRBJ2-1, with 9 bases lining up with TRBD2. The trim removed 5 bases at V and 9 bases at J, leaving 11 bases unmatched. Germline CDR1 and CDR2: LGHNA and YNFKEQ. This CDR3 is built from 15 residues. CDR3 residues: CASSIRRLAELEQFF. CDR3 nucleotides: TGTGCCAGCAGCATAAGGAGACTAGCGGAACTTGAGCAGTTCTTC.

The chain is built from TRBV29-1 and TRBJ1-1; D gene uncertain. The CDR3 has 12 amino acids. Germline CDR1 reads SQVTM; CDR2 reads ANQGSEA. V was pared by 0 bases and J by 6 bases, with 8 bases between. The DNA of the CDR3 is TGCAGCGTTGAAGACGCGTTCCCTGAAGCTTTCTTT. It yields the protein CSVEDAFPEAFF.

The chain has TRBV11-3 and TRBJ2-7; possibly TRBD1 for D (6 bases). The CDR3 contains 15 residues. V was clipped by 3 bases and J by 2 bases, with 14 bases between them. Germline-derived CDR1 and CDR2 are SGHNT and YENEEA. CDR3 sequence reads: CASSFGAGATYEQYF. The CDR3 region has the DNA TGTGCCAGCAGCTTCGGGGCAGGGGCAACCTACGAGCAGTACTTC. Variable domain in full (rest from reference TRBV11-3 and TRBJ2-7): EAGVVQSPRYKIIEKKQPVAFWCNPISGHNTLYWYLQNLGQGPELLIRYENEEAVDDSQLPKDRFSAERLKGVDSTLKIQPAELGDSAVYLCASSFGAGATYEQYFGPGTRLTVT.

The rearrangement joins TRBV12-3 or TRBV12-4 to TRBJ2-2; D might be TRBD1 (6 bases). This CDR3 contains 16 residues. Trimming left V 6 bases short and J 3 bases short, with 17 bases between. DNA for the CDR3: TGTGCCAGCAGCCCCCCAGGGGTTGGGTACACCGGGGAGCTGTTTTTT. Amino acid sequence: CASSPPGVGYTGELFF.

The V gene is TRBV7-3, the J gene TRBJ1-1, with D perhaps matching TRBD1 (5 bases). This CDR3 spans 15 amino acids. V lost 2 bases to trimming and J lost 4 bases, with 14 bases between them. CDR1 and CDR2 from the germline V gene are SGHTA and FQGTGA. CDR3 amino acids: CASSLYGGRITEAFF. The CDR3 DNA sequence: TGTGCCAGCAGCTTATACGGGGGGAGGATCACTGAAGCTTTCTTT.

The genes are TRBV7-2 and TRBJ1-4, with no clear D. CDR1 and CDR2 (germline): SGHTA, FQGNSA. Trimming removed 2 bases from V and 7 bases from J, with 14 bases in between. The CDR3 loop spans 15 amino acids. The CDR3 nucleotides read TGTGCCAGCAGCTTAACGGCGGGGTATGGTGAAAAACTGTTTTTT. Protein: CASSLTAGYGEKLFF.

In its sample, this clonotype was seen a few times. This chain uses TRBV25-1 with TRBJ2-2; TRBD1 might be the D (6 bases). Trimming shortened V by 3 bases and J by 2 bases, and 13 bases separated the two germline ends. Germline CDR1 and CDR2: MGHDK and SYGVNS. The CDR3 is made up of 16 amino acids. CDR3 sequence (DNA): TGTGCCAGCAGTGACGACAGGAGAGTAAACACCGGGGAGCTGTTTTTT. Translated, it gives CASSDDRRVNTGELFF.

The chain carries TRBV2 and TRBJ2-5, with D perhaps matching TRBD1 (6 bases). CDR1 SNHLY and CDR2 FYNNEI come from the germline V gene. Deletions cut 1 base from V and 7 bases from J, with 16 bases between. The length of the CDR3 is 15 residues. The CDR3: CASSEDYRERVTQYF. In DNA, the CDR3 is TGTGCCAGCAGTGAAGACTACAGGGAGAGGGTGACCCAGTACTTC. The full variable domain, rest sourced from reference TRBV2 and TRBJ2-5, is EPEVTQTPSHQVTQMGQEVILRCVPISNHLYFYWYRQILGQKVEFLVSFYNNEISEKSEIFDDQFSVERPDGSNFTLKIRSTKLEDSAMYFCASSEDYRERVTQYFGPGTRLLVL.

This chain links TRBV5-1 with TRBJ2-4; TRBD1 matches at 7 bases. The CDR3 has 17 residues. V dropped 1 base and J dropped 8; count of bases not matched to a gene: 15. The germline CDR1 and CDR2 sequences are SGHRS and YFSETQ. CDR3 sequence (DNA): TGCGCCAGCAGCTTGTCGTACAGGGGAATGGTGAGGCACATTCAGTACTTC. Protein: CASSLSYRGMVRHIQYF.

The CDR3 loop reads CASSFRGLGTDTQYF. The DNA of the CDR3 is TGCGCCAGCAGCTTTCGGGGACTCGGCACAGATACGCAGTATTTT. The chain carries TRBV5-1 and TRBJ2-3, with D maybe TRBD2 (6 bases). Germline lookup yields CDR1 SGHRS and CDR2 YFSETQ. The CDR3 is made up of 15 amino acids. Between the trimmed V and J ends, which lost 2 bases and 1 base, there was a span of 11 bases.

The V call is TRBV10-1, the J call TRBJ1-4; no definite D call. In germline, CDR1 is WNHNN, CDR2 SYGVQD (reference sequence). Trimming removed 8 bases at V and 4 bases at J, with 11 bases between. This CDR3 comprises 13 residues. CDR3 region: CASRRDLNEKLFF. The CDR3 nucleotides read TGCGCCAGCCGACGGGATCTTAATGAAAAACTGTTTTTT.

The CDR3 loop reads CAISEVGTTYYEQYF. Here the CDR3 DNA reads TGTGCCATCAGTGAGGTGGGGACTACCTATTACGAGCAGTACTTC. V and J are TRBV10-3 and TRBJ2-7; the match to TRBD2 covers 7 bases. V trimming: 2 bases; J trimming: 4 bases; junction bases outside the gene matches: 8. Germline V gene lookup returns CDR1 ENHRY and CDR2 SYGVKD. The length of the CDR3 is 15 residues.

This clonotype was found many times. The J gene is TRBJ2-5, the V gene TRBV5-1; D is unclear. V was pared by 0 bases and J by 1 base, with 10 bases between. The CDR3 spans 15 residues. CDR1 is SGHRS and CDR2 is YFSETQ in the germline V gene. The CDR3 spells CASSLVSGVQETQYF. The DNA for the CDR3 is TGCGCCAGCAGCTTGGTTTCTGGGGTCCAAGAGACCCAGTACTTC.

The chain recombines TRBV6-5 with TRBJ1-1; no clear D. The CDR3 loop spans 13 amino acids. Looked up from germline, CDR1 is MNHEY and CDR2 is SVGAGI. Trimming removed 4 bases from V and 3 bases from J, with 9 bases in between. The CDR3 loop is CASSLGYYTEAFF. CDR3 nucleotide sequence: TGTGCCAGCAGTTTAGGTTATTACACTGAAGCTTTCTTT.

This clonotype showed up just a few times. J is TRBJ2-2 and V is TRBV5-1; 15 bases fit TRBD2. The CDR3 runs 17 residues. J gave up 8 bases and V 4 bases, and 9 bases lay outside the gene matches. Germline-derived CDR1 and CDR2 are SGHRS and YFSETQ. CDR3 sequence: CASSTWTSGRASGELFF. The CDR3 coding sequence is TGCGCCAGCAGCACCTGGACTAGCGGGAGGGCCTCTGGGGAGCTGTTTTTT.

This chain links TRBV5-1 with TRBJ2-1; D gene uncertain. The V end lost 0 bases, the J end lost 0 bases, and 13 bases lay between the germline ends. The CDR3 sequence is 17 residues long. Germline V lookup: CDR1 SGHRS, CDR2 YFSETQ. The CDR3 DNA reads as TGCGCCAGCAGCTTGGGGCGGACCCCCGGCTCCTACAATGAGCAGTTCTTC. This codes for CASSLGRTPGSYNEQFF.

The rearrangement joins TRBV5-5 to TRBJ2-3; D not certain. Between the trimmed V and J ends, which lost 1 base and 4 bases, there was a span of 7 bases. Germline assignment: CDR1 SGHKS and CDR2 YYEKEE (reference sequence). The length of the CDR3 is 13 residues. The CDR3 loop is CASSLFRADTQYF. Written as DNA, the CDR3 is TGTGCCAGCAGCTTGTTTCGGGCAGATACGCAGTATTTT.

This clonotype was counted between two and nine times. This chain connects TRBV12-3 or TRBV12-4 to TRBJ2-1; D gene ambiguous. V lost 0 bases, J lost 12 bases, and 12 bases lay in between. The CDR3 contains 13 residues. The CDR3: CASSLAPGFGQFF. As DNA, the CDR3 is TGTGCCAGCAGTTTAGCGCCCGGGTTTGGGCAGTTCTTC.

The chain combines TRBV5-1 with TRBJ2-7; TRBD2 agrees at 8 bases. Unmatched junction bases numbered 9, after V lost 4 bases and J lost 0 bases. The CDR3 spans 16 residues. Germline V gene sequence: CDR1 SGHRS, CDR2 YFSETQ. CDR3: CASSPIISGNSYEQYF. The CDR3 DNA reads as TGCGCCAGCAGCCCAATAATTAGCGGGAACTCCTACGAGCAGTACTTC.

V gene TRBV7-9 combines with J gene TRBJ2-1; D remains ambiguous. The CDR3 runs 12 residues. Trimming removed 8 bases at V and 9 bases at J, with 14 bases between. Germline V gene sequence: CDR1 SEHNR, CDR2 FQNEAQ (reference sequence). The CDR3 here is CASAPLYGEQFF. The CDR3 DNA follows: TGTGCCAGCGCCCCTCTATATGGTGAGCAGTTCTTC.

Note on this clonotype: A much larger clone differs by one base, so this may be a read error. This sequence joins TRBV9 and TRBJ2-1; D may correspond to TRBD1 or TRBD2 (6 bases each). The CDR3 contains 16 residues. V was shortened by 4 bases and J by 1 base, with 15 bases between the two germline ends. From germline, CDR1 is SGDLS and CDR2 YYNGEE. This chain's CDR3 is CASSFWRGLSYNEQFF. DNA of the CDR3: TGTGCCAGCAGCTTCTGGAGGGGGTTATCCTACAATGAGCAGTTCTTC.

The CDR3 reads CASSLETGVSEQYF. The CDR3 DNA is TGCGCCAGCAGCTTGGAGACAGGGGTCAGCGAGCAGTACTTC. The chain is built from TRBV5-1 and TRBJ2-7; 8 bases match TRBD1. Germline assignment: CDR1 SGHRS and CDR2 YFSETQ. The length of the CDR3 is 14 residues. J lost 6 bases, V lost 0 bases, and 5 bases had no gene match.